This T cell receptor beta chain came from a study of blood T cell repertoires in COVID-19. In the authors' workflow: Researchers report that nucleated cell counts were estimated from reference gene primer amplification. Produced via immunoSEQ multiplex PCR; TCRdb's table is partial and in-frame only. Clone size and the V and J calls come from that table; the DNA yielded D and trimming. The sample yields 100,000 to 150,000 clones, approximately 80% seen once. Germline CDR1 and CDR2: SGHKS and YYEKEE (reference sequence). CDR3 size: 14 residues. V lost 4 bases to trimming and J lost 4 bases; unmatched junction nucleotides: 3.

Sequencing used peripheral blood. The chain joins TRBV5-5 to TRBJ1-3, with 9 bases that match TRBD1. This clonotype was obtained from a woman aged 50 to 60 with acute or convalescent COVID-19. The CDR3: CASSPGTGGNTIYF. CDR3 nucleotide sequence: TGTGCCAGCAGCCCTGGGACAGGGGGAAACACCATATATTTT.